These 19 T cell receptor beta chains were sequenced from one sample in a study of OX40 agonist ivuxolimab in advanced cancers. Sequenced by immunoSEQ multiplex PCR; TCRdb stores in-frame clones only, minus some. This sample has about 86,000 clones, with around 90% found just once. This sample comprised CD4+ or CD8+ T cells sorted from blood, obtained in a trial of the OX40 agonist ivuxolimab. The receptors shown here come from an adult with an advanced solid tumor such as melanoma, head and neck, liver or kidney cancer.

At least ten counts were recorded for this clone. This chain connects TRBV4-2 to TRBJ1-1; TRBD1 might be the D (6 bases). The germline CDR1 and CDR2 sequences are LGHNA and YNFKEQ. The CDR3 is 13 amino acids. The ends were cut back, 8 bases at V and 2 bases at J, with 12 bases in the middle. CDR3 residues: CASGRTVNTEAFF. CDR3 DNA sequence: TGTGCCAGCGGGCGGACAGTAAACACTGAAGCTTTCTTT.

The genes are TRBV9 and TRBJ2-3, with D hard to call. The CDR3 spans 14 residues. The V end lost 2 bases, the J end lost 2 bases, and 9 bases lay between the germline ends. CDR1 SGDLS and CDR2 YYNGEE come from the germline V gene. CDR3 amino acids: CASSVWADTDTQYF. In nucleotides, the CDR3 is TGTGCCAGCAGCGTGTGGGCAGACACAGATACGCAGTATTTT.

The chain joins TRBV5-4 to TRBJ2-5; TRBD2 matches at 12 bases. After removal of 5 bases from V and 1 base from J, the junction contained 9 bases not matched to a gene. Germline values: CDR1 SGHNT, CDR2 YYREEE (reference sequence). The CDR3 contains 17 residues. CDR3 in amino acids: CASSPNPSGGVQETQYF. The CDR3 bases are TGTGCCAGCAGTCCGAACCCTAGCGGGGGGGTCCAAGAGACCCAGTACTTC.

V is TRBV6-1 and J is TRBJ2-3; D perhaps matches TRBD2 (5 bases). V was cut by 4 bases and J by 2 bases, with 13 bases left in between. The CDR3 is made up of 15 amino acids. Looked up from germline, CDR1 is MNHNS and CDR2 is SASEGT. CDR3 in DNA: TGTGCCAGCAGTGCTCGGGATTTATACACAGATACGCAGTATTTT. Its translation: CASSARDLYTDTQYF.

The CDR3 sequence: CASSLERVGYTF. The CDR3 DNA follows: TGTGCCAGCAGCTTGGAGAGGGTTGGCTACACCTTC. The V gene is TRBV5-8, the J gene TRBJ1-2; D unclear. CDR1 and CDR2 (germline): SGHTS, YDEGEE. This CDR3 spans 12 amino acids. The ends were cut back, 0 bases at V and 7 bases at J, with 7 bases in the middle.

The chain uses TRBV28 and TRBJ2-1; possibly TRBD2 for D (5 bases). Germline V gene lookup returns CDR1 MDHEN and CDR2 SYDVKM. This CDR3 is 15 amino acids long. The V and J ends lost 1 base and 3 bases respectively, with 10 bases between them. CDR3 bases: TGTGCCAGCAGTTTATTCGCGGGTAGCTACAATGAGCAGTTCTTC. It codes for CASSLFAGSYNEQFF.

V is TRBV11-2 and J is TRBJ2-3; 9 nucleotides agree with TRBD2. This CDR3 is built from 16 residues. In germline, CDR1 is SGHAT, CDR2 FQNNGV. V trimming: 4 bases; J trimming: 1 base; junction bases outside the gene matches: 6. The CDR3: CASSSFRTSGTDTQYF. The CDR3 bases are TGTGCCAGCAGCTCATTTCGGACTAGCGGCACAGATACGCAGTATTTT.

This chain joins TRBV6-5 and TRBJ2-1, with D possibly TRBD1 on 5 matching bases. The CDR3 consists of 16 residues. V lost 0 bases to trimming and J lost 8 bases, with 17 bases between them. Germline assignment: CDR1 MNHEY and CDR2 SVGAGI. CDR3 sequence reads: CASSYSRTRARDEQFF. Here the CDR3 DNA reads TGTGCCAGCAGTTACTCGAGGACACGGGCAAGGGATGAGCAGTTCTTC.

The chain has TRBV19 and TRBJ1-1; possibly TRBD1 for D (5 bases). The germline V and J ends were trimmed by 3 bases and 8 bases, with 13 bases remaining between them. Germline assignment: CDR1 LNHDA and CDR2 SQIVND (reference sequence). The CDR3 is 13 residues long. For the CDR3, the DNA is TGTGCCAGTAGTATGGTTTCCAACAGGGAAGCTTTCTTT. Its protein product is CASSMVSNREAFF. Full variable domain (remainder filled in from reference TRBV19 and TRBJ1-1): DGGITQSPKYLFRKEGQNVTLSCEQNLNHDAMYWYRQDPGQGLRLIYYSQIVNDFQKGDIAEGYSVSREKKESFPLTVTSAQKNPTAFYLCASSMVSNREAFFGQGTRLTVV.

The chain employs TRBV7-8 and TRBJ1-2; 11 positions match TRBD1. The trim removed 5 bases at V and 7 bases at J, leaving 3 bases unmatched. This CDR3 has 13 amino acids. Germline V gene sequence: CDR1 SGHVS, CDR2 FQNEAQ. The CDR3 DNA reads as TGTGCCAGCAGCCCGGGACAGGGGGTTGGCTACACCTTC. Translated: CASSPGQGVGYTF.

This chain uses TRBV9 with TRBJ1-5; unclear D gene. This CDR3 has 13 residues. CDR1 is SGDLS and CDR2 is YYNGEE in the germline V gene. With 0 bases removed from V and 6 bases from J, the gap between germline ends came to 7 bases. The CDR3 spells CASSVGYGQPQHF. The CDR3, as DNA: TGTGCCAGCAGCGTAGGTTACGGTCAGCCCCAGCATTTT.

The chain has TRBV28 and TRBJ1-1; D not resolved. The CDR3 totals 13 residues. V lost 6 bases and J lost 11, with 19 bases in between. Germline lookup yields CDR1 MDHEN and CDR2 SYDVKM. The CDR3 coding sequence is TGTGCCAGCAGCCCCCCCAACCCGCCTGGTGCTTTCTTT. Its translation is CASSPPNPPGAFF.

V is TRBV6-5 and J is TRBJ1-1; D ambiguous. CDR1 MNHEY and CDR2 SVGAGI come from the germline V gene. V lost 0 bases and J 0 bases, leaving 11 bases between the germline ends. The CDR3 extends over 16 amino acids. This CDR3 is CASSYSRAQMNTEAFF. The CDR3 region has the DNA TGTGCCAGCAGTTACTCGAGGGCACAGATGAACACTGAAGCTTTCTTT.

The chain uses TRBV14 and TRBJ1-1, with 7 bases that match TRBD1. The CDR3 contains 14 residues. The V segment lost 4 bases and the J segment 6 bases; nucleotides outside the gene matches: 8. Germline values: CDR1 SGHDN, CDR2 FVKESK. CDR3 nucleotides: TGTGCCAGCAGCCGGAACAGGGGCGGGGCTGAAGCTTTCTTT. Protein product: CASSRNRGGAEAFF.

The CDR3 DNA sequence: TGTGCCACCAGCAGGGAGGGGGGAGCCCTGAACACTGAAGCTTTCTTT. It translates to CATSREGGALNTEAFF. The chain carries TRBV15 and TRBJ1-1; D may be TRBD1 (6 bases). This CDR3 has 16 residues. Germline-derived CDR1 and CDR2 are LNHNV and YYDKDF (reference sequence). Between the trimmed V and J ends, which lost 3 bases and 0 bases, there was a span of 14 bases.

The rearrangement links TRBV5-4 to TRBJ2-3; 8 bases agree with TRBD1. The germline gives CDR1 SGHNT, CDR2 YYREEE (reference sequence). CDR3 length: 15 residues. The trim removed 4 bases at V and 3 bases at J, leaving 7 bases unmatched. As DNA, the CDR3 is TGTGCCAGCAGCCGGCAGGGGGCGAGGACAGATACGCAGTATTTT. This encodes CASSRQGARTDTQYF.

The CDR3 sequence is CASSPLDSTDTQYF. In DNA, the CDR3 is TGTGCCAGCTCACCGCTAGATAGCACAGATACGCAGTATTTT. The chain employs TRBV18 and TRBJ2-3; unclear D gene. Germline V gene data show CDR1 as KGHSH and CDR2 as LQKENI. This CDR3 comprises 14 residues. V lost 3 bases and J lost 0, with 7 bases in between.

This clone has only a few counts. The chain carries TRBV6-6 and TRBJ2-5; 7 nucleotides line up with TRBD1. Germline CDR1 MNHNY, CDR2 SVGAGI (reference sequence). V lost 7 bases, J lost 2 bases, and 7 bases stayed unmatched. This CDR3 comprises 14 residues. Here the CDR3 DNA reads TGTGCCAGCAACCACGGGACAGAGCAAGAGACCCAGTACTTC. This gives the protein CASNHGTEQETQYF.

The V gene is TRBV2, the J gene TRBJ1-1; weak D call: TRBD1 (6 bases). Looked up from germline, CDR1 is SNHLY and CDR2 is FYNNEI. The CDR3 runs to 14 residues. V was clipped by 5 bases and J by 3 bases, with 13 bases between them. The CDR3 loop reads CASSPNGQHTEAFF. For the CDR3, the DNA is TGTGCCAGCAGTCCTAATGGACAGCACACTGAAGCTTTCTTT. The full variable domain, rest sourced from reference TRBV2 and TRBJ1-1, is EPEVTQTPSHQVTQMGQEVILRCVPISNHLYFYWYRQILGQKVEFLVSFYNNEISEKSEIFDDQFSVERPDGSNFTLKIRSTKLEDSAMYFCASSPNGQHTEAFFGQGTRLTVV.